These 9 T cell receptor beta chains were all obtained from the same sample, sequenced in a study of blood T cell repertoires in COVID-19. Measured with immunoSEQ multiplex PCR; TCRdb has only the in-frame clones, and not every one. The profile shows 200,000 to 250,000 clones, 86% of them singletons. The sample consisted of PBMCs or T cells enriched from blood (not recorded which). The receptors stem from a woman between 40 and 55 years old with acute COVID-19.

The chain is built from TRBV5-6 and TRBJ2-5, with 11 bases fitting TRBD1. The CDR3 has 14 amino acids. V gave up 4 bases and J gave up 4 bases; unmatched junction bases: 3. In germline, CDR1 is SGHDT, CDR2 YYEEEE. The chain's CDR3 is CASSTGTGGETQYF. In DNA, the CDR3 is TGTGCCAGCAGCACGGGGACAGGGGGAGAGACCCAGTACTTC.

The J gene is TRBJ2-1, the V gene TRBV9; 9 bases match TRBD1. The CDR3 is 12 residues long. Germline loops: CDR1 SGDLS, CDR2 YYNGEE. Trimming at V came to 5 bases and at J to 9 bases, leaving 3 bases not matched to a gene. In DNA form, the CDR3 reads TGTGCCAGCAGAGGGACAGGGTTTGAGCAGTTCTTC. Translated, it gives CASRGTGFEQFF.

This clone was seen a handful of times. The CDR3, as DNA: TGTGCCACCAGCAGAGTGGGGAGCGGGGAGCTGTTTTTT. Amino acid sequence: CATSRVGSGELFF. This chain connects TRBV15 to TRBJ2-2; a possible D gene is TRBD2 (5 bases). Trimming cost V 1 base and J 7 bases, with 7 bases left between them. CDR3 size: 13 residues. Germline V lookup: CDR1 LNHNV, CDR2 YYDKDF (reference sequence).

This clone was observed a single time. This chain joins TRBV4-3 and TRBJ1-3; 7 nucleotides match TRBD1. J gave up 8 bases and V 2 bases, and 6 bases lay outside the gene matches. The CDR3 is 14 amino acids. The germline CDR1 and CDR2 sequences are LGHNA and YSLEER. CDR3 in amino acids: CASSQYDREDTIYF. The CDR3 DNA follows: TGCGCCAGCAGCCAATACGACAGGGAGGACACCATATATTTT.

The CDR3 is CASSQDRVDTQYF. The CDR3 region has the DNA TGTGCCAGCAGCCAAGACAGGGTAGATACGCAGTATTTT. V usage is TRBV3-1 (or the pseudogene TRBV3-2) and J usage is TRBJ2-3, with a tentative D call TRBD1 (5 bases). The ends were cut back, 0 bases at V and 5 bases at J, with 6 bases in the middle. The CDR3 extends over 13 amino acids. The germline gives CDR1 LGHDT, CDR2 YNNKEL (reference sequence).

The chain has TRBV2 and TRBJ2-2; D may be TRBD1 (5 bases). CDR1 and CDR2 (germline): SNHLY, FYNNEI. The CDR3 loop spans 14 amino acids. V lost 6 bases and J 1 base, leaving 9 bases between the germline ends. Written as DNA, the CDR3 is TGTGCCAGCAGACCCGGACAGAACACCGGGGAGCTGTTTTTT. Translated: CASRPGQNTGELFF.

The CDR3 here is CAWDRELTEAFF. The CDR3 DNA reads as TGTGCCTGGGACAGGGAGTTGACTGAAGCTTTCTTT. V is TRBV30 and J is TRBJ1-1; 7 positions match TRBD1. Germline values: CDR1 GTSNPN, CDR2 SVGIG (reference sequence). This CDR3 region has 12 residues. With V trimmed by 5 bases and J by 5 bases, 5 bases remained unmatched.

This clone was found a few times. The chain couples TRBV15 to TRBJ2-3, with TRBD2 matching 10 bases. Germline V gene sequence: CDR1 LNHNV, CDR2 YYDKDF (reference sequence). V lost 0 bases, J lost 7 bases, and 13 bases stayed unmatched. This CDR3 region has 18 residues. The CDR3 loop is CATSRDHFRERGGNTQYF. For the CDR3, the DNA is TGTGCCACCAGCAGAGATCATTTTAGGGAGCGGGGGGGCAATACGCAGTATTTT.

The chain joins TRBV7-9 to TRBJ2-1, with D possibly TRBD2 on 6 matching bases. The germline V and J ends were trimmed by 4 bases and 3 bases, with 22 bases remaining between them. CDR1 SEHNR and CDR2 FQNEAQ come from the germline V gene (reference sequence). The length of the CDR3 is 18 residues. In nucleotides, the CDR3 is TGTGCCAGCAGCTCCCCCGGCGCGGCGGGGAGCGACTACAATGAGCAGTTCTTC. Encoded protein: CASSSPGAAGSDYNEQFF.